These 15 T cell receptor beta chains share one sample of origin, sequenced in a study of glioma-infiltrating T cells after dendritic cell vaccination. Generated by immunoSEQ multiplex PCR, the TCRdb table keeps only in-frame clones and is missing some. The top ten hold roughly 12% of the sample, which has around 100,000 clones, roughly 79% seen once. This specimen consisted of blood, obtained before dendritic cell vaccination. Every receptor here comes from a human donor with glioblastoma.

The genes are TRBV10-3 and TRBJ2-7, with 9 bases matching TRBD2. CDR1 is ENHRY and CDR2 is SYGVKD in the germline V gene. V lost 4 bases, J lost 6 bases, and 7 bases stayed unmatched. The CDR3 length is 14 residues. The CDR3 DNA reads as TGTGCCATCAGTGCCCCCCTAGCGGGGAGCGAGCAGTACTTC. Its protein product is CAISAPLAGSEQYF.

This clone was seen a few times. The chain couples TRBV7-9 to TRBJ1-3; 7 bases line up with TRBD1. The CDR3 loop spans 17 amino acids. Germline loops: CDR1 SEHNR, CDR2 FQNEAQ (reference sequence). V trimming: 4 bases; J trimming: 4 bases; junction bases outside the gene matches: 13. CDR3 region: CASSSGQVSSGGNTIYF. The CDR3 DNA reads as TGTGCCAGCAGCTCAGGACAGGTGTCCTCGGGGGGAAACACCATATATTTT.

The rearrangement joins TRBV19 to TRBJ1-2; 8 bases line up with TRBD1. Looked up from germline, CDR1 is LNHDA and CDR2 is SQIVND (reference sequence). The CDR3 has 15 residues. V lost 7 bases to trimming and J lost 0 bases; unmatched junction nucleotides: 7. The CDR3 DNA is TGTGCCAGTAACTCCTTGGGACAGGCTAACTATGGCTACACCTTC. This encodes CASNSLGQANYGYTF. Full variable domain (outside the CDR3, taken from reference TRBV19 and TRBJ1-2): DGGITQSPKYLFRKEGQNVTLSCEQNLNHDAMYWYRQDPGQGLRLIYYSQIVNDFQKGDIAEGYSVSREKKESFPLTVTSAQKNPTAFYLCASNSLGQANYGYTFGSGTRLTVV.

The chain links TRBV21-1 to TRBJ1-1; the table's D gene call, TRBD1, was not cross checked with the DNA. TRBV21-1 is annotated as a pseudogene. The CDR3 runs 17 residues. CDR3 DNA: TGTGCCAGCAGCCAAAAAAGCCCGGGACACCCGAACACTGAAGCTTTCTTT. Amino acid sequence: CASSQKSPGHPNTEAFF.

The CDR3 DNA follows: TGTGCCAGCAGCTTAGGAGGGTCTCAGCCCCAGCATTTT. This encodes CASSLGGSQPQHF. V gene TRBV7-9 combines with J gene TRBJ1-5; unclear D gene. The germline V and J ends were trimmed by 1 base and 6 bases, with 7 bases remaining between them. Germline V gene lookup returns CDR1 SEHNR and CDR2 FQNEAQ (reference sequence). The CDR3 contains 13 residues.

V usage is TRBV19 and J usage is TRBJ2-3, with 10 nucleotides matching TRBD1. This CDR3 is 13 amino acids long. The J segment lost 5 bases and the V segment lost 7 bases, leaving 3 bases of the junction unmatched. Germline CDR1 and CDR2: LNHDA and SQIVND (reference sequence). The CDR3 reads CASKGTGEDTQYF. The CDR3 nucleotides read TGTGCCAGTAAGGGGACAGGGGAAGATACGCAGTATTTT.

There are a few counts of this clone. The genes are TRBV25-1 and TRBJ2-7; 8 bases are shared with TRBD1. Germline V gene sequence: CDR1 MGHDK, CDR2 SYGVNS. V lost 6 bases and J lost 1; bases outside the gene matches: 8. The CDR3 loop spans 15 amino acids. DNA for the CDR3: TGTGCCAGCAGCCAAGGACAGGGAATTTCCTACGAGCAGTACTTC. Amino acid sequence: CASSQGQGISYEQYF.

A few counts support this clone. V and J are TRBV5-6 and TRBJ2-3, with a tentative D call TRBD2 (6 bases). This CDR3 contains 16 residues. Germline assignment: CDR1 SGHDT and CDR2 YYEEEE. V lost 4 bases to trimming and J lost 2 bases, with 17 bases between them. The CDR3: CASSVGRGITTDTQYF. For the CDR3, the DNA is TGTGCCAGCAGCGTGGGGCGGGGCATCACCACAGATACGCAGTATTTT.

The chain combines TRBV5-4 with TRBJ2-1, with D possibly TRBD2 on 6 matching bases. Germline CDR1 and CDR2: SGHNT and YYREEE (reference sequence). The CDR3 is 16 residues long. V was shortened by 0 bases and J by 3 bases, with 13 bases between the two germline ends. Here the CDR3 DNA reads TGTGCCAGCAGCTTGGAAAAGGAGGGGTTCTACAATGAGCAGTTCTTC. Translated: CASSLEKEGFYNEQFF. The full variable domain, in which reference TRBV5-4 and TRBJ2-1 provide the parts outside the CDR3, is ETGVTQSPTHLIKTRGQQVTLRCSSQSGHNTVSWYQQALGQGPQFIFQYYREEENGRGNFPPRFSGLQFPNYSSELNVNALELDDSALYLCASSLEKEGFYNEQFFGPGTRLTVL.

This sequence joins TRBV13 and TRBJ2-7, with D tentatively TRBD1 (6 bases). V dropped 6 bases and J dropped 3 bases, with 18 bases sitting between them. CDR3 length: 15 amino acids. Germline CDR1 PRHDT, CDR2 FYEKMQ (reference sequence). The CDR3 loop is CASSYDPGQGYEQYF. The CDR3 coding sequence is TGTGCCAGCAGTTACGACCCGGGACAAGGCTACGAGCAGTACTTC. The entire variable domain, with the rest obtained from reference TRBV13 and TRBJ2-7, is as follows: AAGVIQSPRHLIKEKRETATLKCYPIPRHDTVYWYQQGPGQDPQFLISFYEKMQSDKGSIPDRFSAQQFSDYHSELNMSSLELGDSALYFCASSYDPGQGYEQYFGPGTRLTVT.

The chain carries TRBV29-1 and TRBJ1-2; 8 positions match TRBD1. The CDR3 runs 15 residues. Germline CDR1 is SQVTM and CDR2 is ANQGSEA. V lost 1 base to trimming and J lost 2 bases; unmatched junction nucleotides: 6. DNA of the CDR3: TGCAGCGTTGAAGTCCGCAGGGGGCGCAACTATGGCTACACCTTC. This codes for CSVEVRRGRNYGYTF.

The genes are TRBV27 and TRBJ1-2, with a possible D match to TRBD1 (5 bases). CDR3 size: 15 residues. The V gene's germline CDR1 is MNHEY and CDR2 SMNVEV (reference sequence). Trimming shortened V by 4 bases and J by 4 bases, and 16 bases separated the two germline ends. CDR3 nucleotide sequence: TGTGCCAGCAGTTGGAACAGACAGCTCCCCTATGGCTACACCTTC. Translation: CASSWNRQLPYGYTF.

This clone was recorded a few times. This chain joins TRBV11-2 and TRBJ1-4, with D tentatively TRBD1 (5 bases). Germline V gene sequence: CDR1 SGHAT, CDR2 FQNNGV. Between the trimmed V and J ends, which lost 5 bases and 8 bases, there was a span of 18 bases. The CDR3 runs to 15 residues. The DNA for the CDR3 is TGTGCCAGCAGCGACCAGGGTGATTTTGGGGAAAAACTGTTTTTT. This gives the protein CASSDQGDFGEKLFF.

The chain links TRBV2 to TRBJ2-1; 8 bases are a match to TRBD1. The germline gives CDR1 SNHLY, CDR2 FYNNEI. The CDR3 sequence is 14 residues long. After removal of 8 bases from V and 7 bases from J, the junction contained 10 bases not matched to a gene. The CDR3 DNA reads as TGTGCCAGCGAAGGCATCAGGGGGCGGAATGAGCAGTTCTTC. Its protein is CASEGIRGRNEQFF.

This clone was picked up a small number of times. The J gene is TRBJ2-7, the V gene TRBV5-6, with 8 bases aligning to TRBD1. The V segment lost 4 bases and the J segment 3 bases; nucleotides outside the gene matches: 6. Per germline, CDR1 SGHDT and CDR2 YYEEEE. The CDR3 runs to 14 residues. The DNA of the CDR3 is TGTGCCAGCAGCAGGGACAGGAGCGACTACGAGCAGTACTTC. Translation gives CASSRDRSDYEQYF.